The entry below gives a single T cell receptor beta chain sequence along with its context. The entry originates in a study of blood T cell repertoires in COVID-19. Looking at the study overall: COVID-19 samples collected from the United States, Italy and Spain covered acute and convalescent phases. T cells, B-cell-depleted T cells, or PBMCs supplied cDNA or gDNA.

The CDR3 has 15 residues. Trimming stripped 4 bases from V and 5 bases from J, with 18 bases between. CDR1 and CDR2 from the germline V gene are SGHRS and YFSETQ. Authors' methods: Amplified reference gene primers provided the basis for estimating nucleated cell counts. Produced via immunoSEQ multiplex PCR; TCRdb's table is partial and in-frame only. The V and J calls and clone size are taken from that table; D and trimming were inferred from the DNA. Of hundreds of thousands of clones listed, 70% to 90% were seen once; the top ten hold 1.4%. Sequenced: peripheral blood. The sequence was obtained from a woman aged 25 to 45 with active or convalescent COVID-19. This chain connects TRBV5-1 to TRBJ2-5; a weak D match, TRBD2 (6 bases). The chain's CDR3 is CASSIMPGLGETQYF. The CDR3 bases are TGCGCCAGCAGCATAATGCCGGGACTTGGGGAGACCCAGTACTTC.